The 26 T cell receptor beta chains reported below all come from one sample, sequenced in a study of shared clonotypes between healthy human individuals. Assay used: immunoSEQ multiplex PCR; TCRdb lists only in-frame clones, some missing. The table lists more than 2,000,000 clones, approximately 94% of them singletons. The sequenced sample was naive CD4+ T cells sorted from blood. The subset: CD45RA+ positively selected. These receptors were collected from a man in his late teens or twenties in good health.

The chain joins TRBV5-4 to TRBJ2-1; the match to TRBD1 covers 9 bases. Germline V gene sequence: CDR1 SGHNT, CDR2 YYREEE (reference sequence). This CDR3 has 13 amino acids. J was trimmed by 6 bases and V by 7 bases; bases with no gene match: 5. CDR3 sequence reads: CASPGQGGNEQFF. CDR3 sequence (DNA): TGTGCCAGCCCGGGACAGGGCGGCAATGAGCAGTTCTTC.

The CDR3 reads CASTPTLSGANVLTF. For the CDR3, the DNA is TGTGCCAGCACTCCCACCCTCTCTGGGGCCAACGTCCTGACTTTC. J is TRBJ2-6 and V is TRBV2; D is unresolved. Trimming pared 7 bases from V and 0 bases from J, leaving 10 bases between. CDR1 is SNHLY and CDR2 is FYNNEI in the germline V gene. The CDR3 has 15 residues.

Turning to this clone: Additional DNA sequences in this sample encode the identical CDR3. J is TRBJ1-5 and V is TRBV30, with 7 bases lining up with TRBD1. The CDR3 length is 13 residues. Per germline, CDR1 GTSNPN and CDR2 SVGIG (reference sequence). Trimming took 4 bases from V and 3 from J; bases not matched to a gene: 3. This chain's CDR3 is CAWTGQVNQPQHF. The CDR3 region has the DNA TGTGCCTGGACAGGACAGGTCAATCAGCCCCAGCATTTT. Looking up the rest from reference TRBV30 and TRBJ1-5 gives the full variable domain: SQTIHQWPATLVQPVGSPLSLECTVEGTSNPNLYWYRQAAGRGLQLLFYSVGIGQISSEVPQNLSASRPQDRQFILSSKKLLLSDSGFYLCAWTGQVNQPQHFGDGTRLSIL.

CDR3 loop: CASRPGEANYGYTF. CDR3 nucleotides: TGCGCCAGCAGACCCGGGGAAGCTAACTATGGCTACACCTTC. This chain joins TRBV5-1 and TRBJ1-2; no clear D. CDR1 and CDR2 from the germline V gene are SGHRS and YFSETQ. V was pared by 5 bases and J by 0 bases, with 11 bases between. The CDR3 totals 14 residues.

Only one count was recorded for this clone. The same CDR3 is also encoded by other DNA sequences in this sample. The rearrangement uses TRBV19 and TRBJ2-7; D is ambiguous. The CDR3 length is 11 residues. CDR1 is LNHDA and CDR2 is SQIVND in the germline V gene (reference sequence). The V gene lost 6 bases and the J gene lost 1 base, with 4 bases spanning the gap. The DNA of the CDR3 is TGTGCCAGTAGCCATTCCTACGAGCAGTACTTC. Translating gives CASSHSYEQYF.

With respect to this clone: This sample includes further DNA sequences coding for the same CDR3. The CDR3 region is CASSPGSSTDTQYF. As DNA, the CDR3 is TGTGCCAGCTCACCCGGGTCGAGCACAGATACGCAGTATTTT. This rearrangement joins TRBV18 to TRBJ2-3; D not resolved. Germline CDR1 KGHSH, CDR2 LQKENI. V was shortened by 3 bases and J by 0 bases, with 7 bases between the two germline ends. The CDR3 runs 14 residues.

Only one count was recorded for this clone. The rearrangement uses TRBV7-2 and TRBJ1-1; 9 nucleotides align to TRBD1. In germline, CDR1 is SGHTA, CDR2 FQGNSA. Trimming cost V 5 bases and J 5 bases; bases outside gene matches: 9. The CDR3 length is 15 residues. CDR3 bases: TGTGCCAGCAGCCCCGACAGGGGGGTGGGGACTGAAGCTTTCTTT. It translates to CASSPDRGVGTEAFF.

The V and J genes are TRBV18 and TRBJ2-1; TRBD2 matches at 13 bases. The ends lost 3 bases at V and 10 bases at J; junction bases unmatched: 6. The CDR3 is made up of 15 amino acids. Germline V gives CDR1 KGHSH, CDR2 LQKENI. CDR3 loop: CASSPTSGGGREQFF. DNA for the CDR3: TGTGCCAGCTCACCTACTAGCGGGGGGGGAAGAGAGCAGTTCTTC.

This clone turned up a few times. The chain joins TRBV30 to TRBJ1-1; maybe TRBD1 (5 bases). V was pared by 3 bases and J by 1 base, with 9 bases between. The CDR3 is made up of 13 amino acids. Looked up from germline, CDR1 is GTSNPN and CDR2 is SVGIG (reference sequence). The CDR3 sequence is CAWRRQGNTEAFF. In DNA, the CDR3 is TGTGCCTGGAGACGGCAGGGGAACACTGAAGCTTTCTTT.

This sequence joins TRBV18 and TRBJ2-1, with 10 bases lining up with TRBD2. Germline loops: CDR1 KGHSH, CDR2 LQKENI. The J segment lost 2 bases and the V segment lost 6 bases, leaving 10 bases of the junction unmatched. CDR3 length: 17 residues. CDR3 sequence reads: CASSPVLAGGPYNEQFF. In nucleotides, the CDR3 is TGTGCCAGCTCTCCCGTTTTAGCGGGAGGACCCTACAATGAGCAGTTCTTC.

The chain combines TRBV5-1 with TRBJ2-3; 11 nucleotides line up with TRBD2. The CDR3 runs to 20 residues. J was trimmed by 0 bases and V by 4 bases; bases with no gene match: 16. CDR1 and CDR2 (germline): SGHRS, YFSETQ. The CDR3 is CASSRSSSGGISASTDTQYF. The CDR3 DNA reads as TGCGCCAGCAGCCGGTCGTCTAGCGGGGGGATCTCAGCCAGCACAGATACGCAGTATTTT.

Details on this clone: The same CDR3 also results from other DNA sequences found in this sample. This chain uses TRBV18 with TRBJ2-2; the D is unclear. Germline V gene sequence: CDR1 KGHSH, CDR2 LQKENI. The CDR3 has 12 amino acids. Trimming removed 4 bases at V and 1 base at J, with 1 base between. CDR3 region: CASSRNTGELFF. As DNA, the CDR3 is TGTGCCAGCTCACGGAACACCGGGGAGCTGTTTTTT.

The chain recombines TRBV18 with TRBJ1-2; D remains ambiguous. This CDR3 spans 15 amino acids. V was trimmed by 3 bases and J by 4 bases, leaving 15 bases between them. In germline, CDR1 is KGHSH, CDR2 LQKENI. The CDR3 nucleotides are TGTGCCAGCTCACCGGTGGAGGGTAAGGGCTATGGCTACACCTTC. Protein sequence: CASSPVEGKGYGYTF.

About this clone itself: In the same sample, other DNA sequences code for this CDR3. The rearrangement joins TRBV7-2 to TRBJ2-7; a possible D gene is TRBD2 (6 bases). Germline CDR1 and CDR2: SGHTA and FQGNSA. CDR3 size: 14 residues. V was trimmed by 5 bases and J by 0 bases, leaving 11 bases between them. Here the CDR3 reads CASSPLGLSYEQYF. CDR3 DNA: TGTGCCAGCAGCCCATTGGGACTCTCCTACGAGCAGTACTTC.

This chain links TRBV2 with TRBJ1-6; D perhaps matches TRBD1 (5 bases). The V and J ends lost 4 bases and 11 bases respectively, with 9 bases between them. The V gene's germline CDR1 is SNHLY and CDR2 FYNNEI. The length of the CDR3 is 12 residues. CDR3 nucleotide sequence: TGTGCCAGCAGTGCGGGGGTCCCACCCCTCCACTTT. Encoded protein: CASSAGVPPLHF.

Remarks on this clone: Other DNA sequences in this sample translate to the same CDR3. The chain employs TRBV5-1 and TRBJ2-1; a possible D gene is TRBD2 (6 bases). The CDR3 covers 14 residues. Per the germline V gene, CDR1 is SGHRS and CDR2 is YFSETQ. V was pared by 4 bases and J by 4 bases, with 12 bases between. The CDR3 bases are TGCGCCAGCAGCCCGCCGGGACTGTACAATGAGCAGTTCTTC. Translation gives CASSPPGLYNEQFF.

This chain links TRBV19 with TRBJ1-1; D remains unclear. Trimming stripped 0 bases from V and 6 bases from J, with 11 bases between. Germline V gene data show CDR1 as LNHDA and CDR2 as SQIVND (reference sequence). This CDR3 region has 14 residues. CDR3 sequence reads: CASSIDPGRPEAFF. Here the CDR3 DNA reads TGTGCCAGTAGTATAGACCCCGGTAGACCTGAAGCTTTCTTT. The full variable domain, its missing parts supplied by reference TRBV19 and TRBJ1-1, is DGGITQSPKYLFRKEGQNVTLSCEQNLNHDAMYWYRQDPGQGLRLIYYSQIVNDFQKGDIAEGYSVSREKKESFPLTVTSAQKNPTAFYLCASSIDPGRPEAFFGQGTRLTVV.

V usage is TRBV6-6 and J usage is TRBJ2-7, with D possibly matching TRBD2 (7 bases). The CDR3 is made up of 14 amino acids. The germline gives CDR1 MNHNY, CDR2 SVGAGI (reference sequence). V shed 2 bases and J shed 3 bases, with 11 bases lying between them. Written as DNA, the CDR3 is TGTGCCAGCAGTTACATGAGGGGGGGCTACGAGCAGTACTTC. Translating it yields CASSYMRGGYEQYF.

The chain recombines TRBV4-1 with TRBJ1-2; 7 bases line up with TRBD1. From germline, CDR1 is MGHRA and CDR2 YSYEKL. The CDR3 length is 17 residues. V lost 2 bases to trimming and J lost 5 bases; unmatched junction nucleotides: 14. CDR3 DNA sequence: TGCGCCAGCAGCCAATCGAACCCGGCCGGGACAGAATATGGCTACACCTTC. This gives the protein CASSQSNPAGTEYGYTF.

The CDR3 protein is CASSTGGIGGNTIYF. CDR3 DNA: TGTGCCAGCAGCACAGGGGGCATCGGTGGAAACACCATATATTTT. The chain couples TRBV7-2 to TRBJ1-3; the match to TRBD1 covers 9 bases. Germline assignment: CDR1 SGHTA and CDR2 FQGNSA. This CDR3 contains 15 residues. V was pared by 5 bases and J by 3 bases, with 5 bases of the junction left unmatched. The whole variable domain, remainder taken from reference TRBV7-2 and TRBJ1-3, is GAGVSQSPSNKVTEKGKDVELRCDPISGHTALYWYRQSLGQGLEFLIYFQGNSAPDKSGLPSDRFSAERTGGSVSTLTIQRTQQEDSAVYLCASSTGGIGGNTIYFGEGSWLTVV.

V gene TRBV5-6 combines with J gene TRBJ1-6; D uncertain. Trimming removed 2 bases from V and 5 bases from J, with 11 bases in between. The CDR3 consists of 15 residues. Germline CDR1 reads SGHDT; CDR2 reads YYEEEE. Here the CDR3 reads CASSFERRNNSPLHF. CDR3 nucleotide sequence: TGTGCCAGCAGCTTTGAAAGACGGAATAATTCACCCCTCCACTTT.

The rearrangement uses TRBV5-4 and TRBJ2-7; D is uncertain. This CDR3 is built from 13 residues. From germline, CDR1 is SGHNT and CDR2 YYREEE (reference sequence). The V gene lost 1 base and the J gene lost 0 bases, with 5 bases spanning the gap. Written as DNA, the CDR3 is TGTGCCAGCAGCTTGTGGGACTCCTACGAGCAGTACTTC. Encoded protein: CASSLWDSYEQYF.

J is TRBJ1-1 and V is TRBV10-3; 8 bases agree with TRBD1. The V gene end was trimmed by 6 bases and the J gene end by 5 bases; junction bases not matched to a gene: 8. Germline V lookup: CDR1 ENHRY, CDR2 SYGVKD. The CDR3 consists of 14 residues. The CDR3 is CAIRGQGAGTEAFF. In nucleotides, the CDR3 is TGTGCCATCAGGGGCCAGGGGGCGGGAACTGAAGCTTTCTTT.

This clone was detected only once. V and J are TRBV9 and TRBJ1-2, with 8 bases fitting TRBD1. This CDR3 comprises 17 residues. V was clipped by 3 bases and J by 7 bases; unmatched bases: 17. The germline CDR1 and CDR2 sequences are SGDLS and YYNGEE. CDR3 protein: CASSATGQGIMLGGYTF. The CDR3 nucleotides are TGTGCCAGCAGCGCGACAGGACAGGGAATTATGTTGGGTGGCTACACCTTC.

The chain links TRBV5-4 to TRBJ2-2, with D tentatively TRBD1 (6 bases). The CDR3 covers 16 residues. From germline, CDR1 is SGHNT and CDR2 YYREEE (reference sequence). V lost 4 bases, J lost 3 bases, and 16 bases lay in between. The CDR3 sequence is CASSLPGTPYTGELFF. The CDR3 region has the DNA TGTGCCAGCAGCCTCCCCGGGACACCGTACACCGGGGAGCTGTTTTTT.

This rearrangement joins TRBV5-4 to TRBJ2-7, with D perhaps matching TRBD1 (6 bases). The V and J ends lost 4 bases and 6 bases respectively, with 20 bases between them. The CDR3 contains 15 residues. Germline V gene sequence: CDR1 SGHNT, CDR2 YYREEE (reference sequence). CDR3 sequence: CASSGRTDVLPEQYF. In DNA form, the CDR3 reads TGTGCCAGCAGCGGACGGACAGATGTTCTCCCCGAGCAGTACTTC.